Sequencing of this T cell receptor (beta chain) was carried out in a study of cytomegalovirus exposure and HLA in healthy donors. Study findings and constraints: Cytomegalovirus association was assigned to some 160 TCR beta chains. Follow-up analysis later connected one missense variant in DCLRE1C with trimming of TCR beta V- and J-genes. In a later analysis, a genetic analysis reported fewer productive-TCR N-insertions in an Asian-associated ancestry cluster than the cohort average.

With V trimmed by 3 bases and J by 1 base, 2 bases remained unmatched. This CDR3 comprises 15 residues. Germline-derived CDR1 and CDR2 are SEHNR and FQNEAQ (reference sequence). Both 60 Vbeta primers and 13 Jbeta primers went into the PCR. Generated by immunoSEQ multiplex PCR, the TCRdb table keeps only in-frame clones and is missing some. This repertoire shows over 150,000 clones, 70% to 75% found once; its top ten account for approximately 4.6%. Comment on this clone: As yet, its antigen is unknown.

This chain links TRBV7-9 with TRBJ1-1, with 10 positions matching TRBD1. This TCR was sampled from a man aged 30-40 years in good health and CMV-seropositive. Material for sequencing was PBMCs. The DNA for the CDR3 is TGTGCCAGCAGCTTGGACAGGGGGAGGAACACTGAAGCTTTCTTT. It specifies CASSLDRGRNTEAFF.